This T cell receptor beta chain was identified in a study of T cell repertoires in aging, cancer and after chemotherapy. The wider study: Six age groups, ranging from 30 or younger to 70 or older, included the donors. Over several months to years, re-sampled healthy donor repertoires clearly shared clones.

The ends lost 6 bases at V and 3 bases at J; junction bases unmatched: 5. Germline V gives CDR1 LNHDA, CDR2 SQIVND (reference sequence). The CDR3 runs 13 residues. TCR beta rearrangements were amplified from peripheral blood genomic DNA. By proportion, this clonotype is medium-sized (0.01 to 0.1%). Antigen specificity is unknown. Multiplex touch-down PCR with TRB-A/B primers amplified rearranged V-D-J TRB sequences. TCRdb itself ran the multiplex PCR reads through MiXCR, one entry per CDR3 protein. The sample includes under 15,000 distinct CDR3 sequences, 30% to 35% of them seen just once. Whole-study results and caveats: In healthy donors, age-related TCR diversity loss mainly reflected lost richness. Compared with age-matched healthy donors, untreated hematological or solid cancer patients showed higher blood TCR clonality.

The source is a human donor in good health. The donor label of this sample is uncertain. This rearrangement joins TRBV19 to TRBJ2-7, with 7 positions matching TRBD1. Source material: blood. CDR3: CASSTGEGYEQYF. CDR3 DNA sequence: TGTGCCAGTAGCACAGGGGAAGGCTACGAGCAGTACTTC.